Presented here are 16 T cell receptor beta chains from one specimen sequenced in a study of regulatory T cells in long-lasting Graves disease. The time point was: persistent/refractory GD, antithyroid drugs over 5 years with positive TRAb. Isolated PBMC RNA provided the starting material for the TCR library. Both iRepertoire HTBI primers and Arm-PCR of CDR3 regions were used to build the TCR beta libraries. MiXCR, run by TCRdb on the multiplex PCR reads, gives a single entry per CDR3 protein. The sample yields roughly 450,000 distinct CDR3 sequences, about 25% seen once. Source: peripheral blood mononuclear cells (PBMCs), taken when the disease was refractory, from a patient treated with antithyroid drugs. These receptors came from a female donor with Graves disease.

This clonotype has ten or more counts. J is TRBJ2-5 and V is TRBV2; D might be TRBD1 or TRBD2, each matching 5 bases. This CDR3 region has 14 residues. Germline lookup yields CDR1 SNHLY and CDR2 FYNNEI. The V end was cut by 0 bases, the J end by 9 bases, with 14 bases between. The CDR3, as DNA: TGTGCCAGCAGTGAAGCGTTGGGGGTTGAGTCCCAGTACTTC. It is translated as CASSEALGVESQYF.

This clonotype was seen many times. J is TRBJ2-7 and V is TRBV2, with a weak D call TRBD2 (6 bases). Germline values: CDR1 SNHLY, CDR2 FYNNEI. The CDR3 contains 15 residues. Trimming pared 0 bases from V and 1 base from J, leaving 10 bases between. CDR3 DNA sequence: TGTGCCAGCAGTGAAGCGCCGGAGGGATCCTACGAGCAGTACTTC. It codes for CASSEAPEGSYEQYF.

This clonotype appeared once. Just one base apart from a much larger clone, this may be a read error. The chain is built from TRBV7-9 and TRBJ2-7; either TRBD1 or TRBD2 may fit D (5 bases each). The CDR3 covers 13 residues. Germline-derived CDR1 and CDR2 are SEHNR and FQNEAQ (reference sequence). The chain's CDR3 is CASSRDQAYEQHF. Written as DNA, the CDR3 is TGTGCCAGCAGCAGGGACCAGGCCTACGAGCAGCACTTC.

The chain combines TRBV24-1 with TRBJ1-5, with D possibly being TRBD1 (6 bases). This CDR3 region has 18 residues. Germline CDR1 reads KGHDR; CDR2 reads SFDVKD. V lost 2 bases and J lost 3, with 19 bases in between. This CDR3 reads CATSDSQRQGLVNQPQHF. The CDR3 coding sequence is TGTGCCACCAGTGATTCGCAGCGCCAGGGGTTGGTCAATCAGCCCCAGCATTTT.

The chain couples TRBV3-1 to TRBJ2-1; D unclear. The V end was cut by 5 bases, the J end by 7 bases, with 12 bases between. Germline V gene lookup returns CDR1 LGHDT and CDR2 YNNKEL (reference sequence). This CDR3 contains 13 residues. CDR3 coding DNA: TGTGCCAGCAGCGGAGCGCTAGAAAATGAGCAGTTCTTC. Protein sequence: CASSGALENEQFF.

With respect to this clonotype: A read error may explain this, as a much larger clone is one base away. The final CDR3 position lacks the conserved phenylalanine or tryptophan, pointing to a likely read error. The chain recombines TRBV6-2 or TRBV6-3 with TRBJ1-1, with 7 bases identical to TRBD1. Germline lookup yields CDR1 MNHEY and CDR2 SVGEGT. The CDR3 is made up of 16 amino acids. V lost 6 bases to trimming and J lost 0 bases; unmatched junction nucleotides: 10. The CDR3 sequence is CASRRGQADMNTEAFL. CDR3 nucleotide sequence: TGTGCCAGCAGAAGAGGACAGGCCGATATGAACACTGAAGCTTTCCTT.

This clonotype was detected only a few times. The V and J genes are TRBV4-2 and TRBJ2-2; 7 bases are a match to TRBD2. CDR3 length equals 15 residues. Germline V gene data show CDR1 as LGHNA and CDR2 as YNFKEQ. With 3 bases clipped from V and 3 bases from J, the junction kept 4 bases outside the gene matches. CDR3 coding DNA: TGTGCCAGCAGCCAGTCTAGCGGAGACACCGGGGAGCTGTTTTTT. Protein: CASSQSSGDTGELFF.

This clonotype occurred a few times. This sequence joins TRBV7-2 and TRBJ2-2, with 12 positions matching TRBD2. The CDR3 is made up of 17 amino acids. Trimming at V came to 1 base and at J to 6 bases, leaving 6 bases not matched to a gene. Germline lookup yields CDR1 SGHTA and CDR2 FQGNSA. CDR3 bases: TGTGCCAGCAGCTTAGTTATCGGACTAGCGGGATCCGGGGAGCTGTTTTTT. This encodes CASSLVIGLAGSGELFF. Full variable domain (remainder filled in from reference TRBV7-2 and TRBJ2-2): GAGVSQSPSNKVTEKGKDVELRCDPISGHTALYWYRQSLGQGLEFLIYFQGNSAPDKSGLPSDRFSAERTGGSVSTLTIQRTQQEDSAVYLCASSLVIGLAGSGELFFGEGSRLTVL.

CDR3: CASRRELISSGANVLTF. CDR3 sequence (DNA): TGTGCCAGCCGAAGGGAACTAATTAGCTCTGGGGCCAACGTCCTGACTTTC. V gene TRBV18 combines with J gene TRBJ2-6; D gene unclear. V shed 8 bases and J shed 0 bases, with 17 bases lying between them. Per the germline V gene, CDR1 is KGHSH and CDR2 is LQKENI. This CDR3 is 17 amino acids long.

This clonotype was counted at least ten times. The chain combines TRBV28 with TRBJ2-6; D is uncertain. V lost 3 bases to trimming and J lost 1 base, with 7 bases between them. Germline lookup yields CDR1 MDHEN and CDR2 SYDVKM. This CDR3 has 15 residues. This CDR3 is CASSLGNSGANVLTF. CDR3 DNA: TGTGCCAGCAGTTTGGGTAATTCTGGGGCCAACGTCCTGACTTTC.

A few counts support this clonotype. V and J are TRBV7-3 and TRBJ2-3, with 9 bases that match TRBD1. This CDR3 contains 15 residues. Germline V gene lookup returns CDR1 SGHTA and CDR2 FQGTGA. The trim removed 0 bases at V and 4 bases at J, leaving 2 bases unmatched. In nucleotides, the CDR3 is TGTGCCAGCAGCTTAACCGGGACAGGGCCAGATACGCAGTATTTT. This sequence encodes CASSLTGTGPDTQYF.

The rearrangement uses TRBV7-9 and TRBJ2-7; maybe TRBD1 (6 bases). Germline CDR1 SEHNR, CDR2 FQNEAQ (reference sequence). Trimming removed 6 bases at V and 2 bases at J, with 17 bases between. This CDR3 contains 15 residues. In DNA, the CDR3 is TGTGCCAGCAGTCAGACCCGGGACAACCCCTACGAGCAGTACTTC. Translating gives CASSQTRDNPYEQYF.

In its sample, this clonotype was seen a few times. The rearrangement links TRBV19 to TRBJ2-2; 9 nucleotides align to TRBD2. The CDR3 length is 15 residues. The ends lost 6 bases at V and 4 bases at J; junction bases unmatched: 6. Germline V gene lookup returns CDR1 LNHDA and CDR2 SQIVND (reference sequence). CDR3 region: CASRTGTSLTGELFF. In DNA form, the CDR3 reads TGTGCCAGTAGAACCGGGACTAGCCTCACCGGGGAGCTGTTTTTT.

The chain carries TRBV5-1 and TRBJ2-1; TRBD2 matches at 15 bases. V shed 4 bases, J shed 1 base, and the junction held 6 bases outside the gene matches. Germline values: CDR1 SGHRS, CDR2 YFSETQ. The CDR3 is 18 amino acids. In DNA, the CDR3 is TGCGCCAGCAGCACGGGACTAGCGGGAGGAAGGTCCTACAATGAGCAGTTCTTC. Translation: CASSTGLAGGRSYNEQFF.

V and J are TRBV7-8 and TRBJ2-5; 11 bases line up with TRBD1. Unmatched junction bases numbered 11, after V lost 2 bases and J lost 6 bases. CDR1 SGHVS and CDR2 FQNEAQ come from the germline V gene. This CDR3 is built from 17 residues. As DNA, the CDR3 is TGTGCCAGCAGCTTAAGGGACCCGGGACAGGGGGAACAGACCCAGTACTTC. Translated, it gives CASSLRDPGQGEQTQYF.

There are a few counts of this clonotype. This chain uses TRBV5-4 with TRBJ1-2, with D perhaps matching TRBD1 (5 bases). Germline-derived CDR1 and CDR2 are SGHNT and YYREEE (reference sequence). Trimming removed 4 bases at V and 2 bases at J, with 12 bases between. The CDR3 has 14 residues. The CDR3 DNA reads TGTGCCAGCAGCCGGGGAGGGGAGAACTATGGCTACACCTTC. Protein product: CASSRGGENYGYTF.